This T cell receptor beta chain is from a study of T cell repertoires in cytomegalovirus infection. MiXCR was run by TCRdb on the reads, yielding one entry per CDR3 protein. This sample has 550,000 to 850,000 distinct CDR3 sequences, with around 35% found just once. As for this clonotype: Its antigen remains unknown.

This CDR3 is 14 amino acids long. From germline, CDR1 is SEHNR and CDR2 FQNEAQ (reference sequence). Trimming removed 5 bases from V and 3 bases from J; junction bases left unmatched: 6. The TCR sequence derives from a human donor in good health (CMV status not recorded). Some clones in this sample may be carry-over from other donors' samples. The source material was cultured PBMCs, sampled from culture after CMV antigen stimulation. The chain joins TRBV7-9 to TRBJ2-7, with 8 bases aligning to TRBD2. As DNA, the CDR3 is TGTGCCAGCAGCCGCGCGGGGGGATACTACGAGCAGTACTTC. Amino acids: CASSRAGGYYEQYF.